Presented here are 31 T cell receptor beta chains from one specimen sequenced in a study of blood T cell repertoires in COVID-19. Repertoires were generated with immunoSEQ multiplex PCR, while TCRdb's copy carries only in-frame clones and drops some. Found here are about 240,000 clones, approximately 78% of them singletons; the top ten hold roughly 3.3%. Sequenced material: peripheral blood. The receptors were gathered from a woman aged 18 to 35 with acute or convalescent COVID-19.

This chain joins TRBV15 and TRBJ1-2, with D perhaps TRBD1 (5 bases). Germline-derived CDR1 and CDR2 are LNHNV and YYDKDF (reference sequence). Trimming took 5 bases from V and 5 from J, leaving 18 bases between them. This CDR3 has 15 residues. CDR3: CATSRLGGVIYGYTF. The CDR3 DNA sequence: TGTGCCACCAGCCGGTTGGGGGGGGTGATTTATGGCTACACCTTC.

The CDR3 nucleotides are TGTGCCAGCAGTGGACAGGGAACCGGTTCGCGCACTGAAGCTTTCTTT. It yields the protein CASSGQGTGSRTEAFF. The chain carries TRBV6-2 or TRBV6-3 and TRBJ1-1; 8 bases fit TRBD1. Germline V CDR1 and CDR2: MNHEY, SVGEGT. The J segment lost 4 bases and the V segment lost 5 bases, leaving 12 bases of the junction unmatched. CDR3 length: 16 residues.

This chain links TRBV9 with TRBJ1-3, with 7 bases matching TRBD1. Germline V gives CDR1 SGDLS, CDR2 YYNGEE. The CDR3 length is 17 residues. Unmatched junction bases numbered 6, after V lost 0 bases and J lost 0 bases. The CDR3 here is CASSVAPTGSSGNTIYF. The CDR3 coding sequence is TGTGCCAGCAGCGTAGCTCCGACAGGGAGCTCTGGAAACACCATATATTTT.

The chain recombines TRBV29-1 with TRBJ1-1; D call uncertain. The V end was cut by 4 bases, the J end by 5 bases, with 17 bases between. This CDR3 comprises 14 residues. CDR1 is SQVTM, CDR2 ANQGSEA, per germline. The CDR3 sequence: CSVASRLARTEAFF. As DNA, the CDR3 is TGCAGCGTTGCGTCGAGGTTGGCTAGGACTGAAGCTTTCTTT.

This clone was observed a single time. This chain connects TRBV4-3 to TRBJ2-5; the D gene is possibly TRBD1 (5 bases). Per the germline V gene, CDR1 is LGHNA and CDR2 is YSLEER. The CDR3 extends over 15 amino acids. The V and J ends lost 2 bases and 2 bases respectively, with 12 bases between them. CDR3 sequence (DNA): TGCGCCAGCAGCCAAAAAAGGACACCGCAAGAGACCCAGTACTTC. Translation gives CASSQKRTPQETQYF.

V usage is TRBV19 and J usage is TRBJ1-5; maybe TRBD1 (5 bases). Germline assignment: CDR1 LNHDA and CDR2 SQIVND (reference sequence). This CDR3 is built from 16 residues. Trimming removed 0 bases at V and 1 base at J, with 10 bases between. Here the CDR3 reads CASSIEGARSNQPQHF. CDR3 DNA sequence: TGTGCCAGTAGTATAGAAGGGGCAAGGAGCAATCAGCCCCAGCATTTT.

This clone was seen only a few times. This chain joins TRBV5-8 and TRBJ1-4, with D uncertain. The CDR3 sequence is 16 residues long. Germline V gene sequence: CDR1 SGHTS, CDR2 YDEGEE. Trimming took off 7 bases at V and 7 bases at J, with 23 bases between the two ends. Here the CDR3 reads CASPEGRSTWGEKLFF. Written as DNA, the CDR3 is TGTGCCAGCCCGGAAGGGAGGAGTACTTGGGGTGAAAAACTGTTTTTT.

V and J are TRBV27 and TRBJ1-5; TRBD1 aligns across 7 bases. With V trimmed by 3 bases and J by 1 base, 3 bases remained unmatched. The germline CDR1 and CDR2 sequences are MNHEY and SMNVEV (reference sequence). The CDR3 is 15 residues long. The CDR3 here is CASSFEGASNQPQHF. In DNA, the CDR3 is TGTGCCAGCAGTTTTGAGGGGGCGAGCAATCAGCCCCAGCATTTT.

V and J are TRBV18 and TRBJ2-5; TRBD2 agrees at 12 bases. The CDR3 covers 16 residues. After removal of 3 bases from V and 2 bases from J, the junction contained 4 bases not matched to a gene. CDR1 and CDR2 from the germline V gene are KGHSH and LQKENI. The CDR3 is CASSPRLAGVQETQYF. DNA of the CDR3: TGTGCCAGCTCACCTAGACTAGCGGGGGTACAAGAGACCCAGTACTTC.

The rearrangement uses TRBV18 and TRBJ2-2; 7 positions match TRBD1. With 3 bases clipped from V and 3 bases from J, the junction kept 4 bases outside the gene matches. This CDR3 is 15 amino acids long. Germline lookup yields CDR1 KGHSH and CDR2 LQKENI. CDR3 loop: CASSPGTADTGELFF. In nucleotides, the CDR3 is TGTGCCAGCTCACCCGGGACAGCGGACACCGGGGAGCTGTTTTTT.

CDR3 sequence reads: CASSRQESGANVLTF. CDR3 bases: TGTGCCAGCTCGCGACAGGAATCTGGGGCCAACGTCCTGACTTTC. The chain is built from TRBV18 and TRBJ2-6, with D possibly being TRBD1 (6 bases). CDR1 KGHSH and CDR2 LQKENI come from the germline V gene. The V end was cut by 6 bases, the J end by 1 base, with 10 bases between. The CDR3 loop spans 15 amino acids. Drawing the rest from reference TRBV18 and TRBJ2-6, the complete variable domain is NAGVMQNPRHLVRRRGQEARLRCSPMKGHSHVYWYRQLPEEGLKFMVYLQKENIIDESGMPKERFSAEFPKEGPSILRIQQVVRGDSAAYFCASSRQESGANVLTFGAGSRLTVL.

The rearrangement uses TRBV4-1 and TRBJ2-5, with a weak D call TRBD2 (5 bases). The CDR3 covers 18 residues. Germline V gives CDR1 MGHRA, CDR2 YSYEKL. The germline V and J ends were trimmed by 2 bases and 2 bases, with 21 bases remaining between them. CDR3 nucleotides: TGCGCCAGCAGCCAATTCTCAGTCGGACTGGCGGCTCAAGAGACCCAGTACTTC. Translation gives CASSQFSVGLAAQETQYF.

The chain is built from TRBV5-8 and TRBJ2-1; a weak D match, TRBD1 (5 bases). V was clipped by 4 bases and J by 2 bases, with 13 bases between them. Germline V gene data show CDR1 as SGHTS and CDR2 as YDEGEE. The CDR3 runs to 15 residues. In nucleotides, the CDR3 is TGTGCCAGCAGCCGAACAAGGACAACCTACAATGAGCAGTTCTTC. The encoded protein is CASSRTRTTYNEQFF.

This clone was picked up one time. The chain joins TRBV19 to TRBJ1-5; tentatively, D is TRBD1 (6 bases). Germline V gene data show CDR1 as LNHDA and CDR2 as SQIVND (reference sequence). CDR3 size: 15 residues. Trimming cost V 7 bases and J 0 bases, with 13 bases left between them. The CDR3 region has the DNA TGTGCCAGTACCGGCCGAGGGGGTAGCAATCAGCCCCAGCATTTT. Translated: CASTGRGGSNQPQHF.

The chain employs TRBV6-2 or TRBV6-3 and TRBJ1-2, with 8 bases matching TRBD1. Germline CDR1 and CDR2: MNHEY and SVGEGT. The CDR3 is 16 residues long. With 2 bases clipped from V and 3 bases from J, the junction kept 8 bases outside the gene matches. The CDR3 region is CASSYDRQGPDYGYTF. CDR3 bases: TGTGCCAGCAGTTACGACCGACAGGGGCCTGACTATGGCTACACCTTC.

The rearrangement joins TRBV9 to TRBJ1-3, with D hard to call. The germline V and J ends were trimmed by 0 bases and 1 base, with 11 bases remaining between them. This CDR3 comprises 16 residues. The germline CDR1 and CDR2 sequences are SGDLS and YYNGEE. The CDR3 sequence: CASSVVGTVSGNTIYF. The CDR3 nucleotides are TGTGCCAGCAGCGTAGTGGGCACCGTTTCTGGAAACACCATATATTTT.

The chain employs TRBV6-8 and TRBJ1-5, with TRBD1 matching over 9 bases. CDR1 is MNHGY, CDR2 SAAAGT, per germline. The CDR3 has 17 amino acids. With V trimmed by 4 bases and J by 0 bases, 7 bases remained unmatched. CDR3 nucleotides: TGTGCCAGCAGTTTACCGGGACAGGGACTTAGCAATCAGCCCCAGCATTTT. This sequence encodes CASSLPGQGLSNQPQHF.

In nucleotides, the CDR3 is TGCGCCAGCAGCCAAGTACTGGGGCGCGGGGCCAACGTCCTGACTTTC. Amino acids: CASSQVLGRGANVLTF. The rearrangement uses TRBV4-3 and TRBJ2-6; D might be TRBD1 (5 bases). Trimming removed 1 base at V and 4 bases at J, with 11 bases between. CDR3 length: 16 amino acids. Germline V gene lookup returns CDR1 LGHNA and CDR2 YSLEER.

CDR3 residues: CATSSPGTGEDTQYF. Written as DNA, the CDR3 is TGTGCCACCAGTTCTCCCGGGACAGGCGAGGATACGCAGTATTTT. This chain connects TRBV15 to TRBJ2-3; TRBD1 matches 8 bases. The CDR3 loop spans 15 amino acids. CDR1 and CDR2 from the germline V gene are LNHNV and YYDKDF (reference sequence). V dropped 6 bases and J dropped 6; count of bases not matched to a gene: 11. Full variable domain (remainder filled in from reference TRBV15 and TRBJ2-3): DAMVIQNPRYQVTQFGKPVTLSCSQTLNHNVMYWYQQKSSQAPKLLFHYYDKDFNNEADTPDNFQSRRPNTSFCFLDIRSPGLGDTAMYLCATSSPGTGEDTQYFGPGTRLTVL.

This clone was picked up a small number of times. The chain uses TRBV10-2 and TRBJ1-2; the D is unclear. V was trimmed by 0 bases and J by 10 bases, leaving 21 bases between them. This CDR3 region has 16 residues. Germline CDR1 reads WSHSY; CDR2 reads SAAADI. CDR3 DNA: TGCGCCAGCAGTGAGTCCTTTATTCCTCGACGGGAGGACTACACCTTC. It encodes CASSESFIPRREDYTF.

This chain uses TRBV10-2 with TRBJ2-3; TRBD2 matches at 12 bases. CDR1 and CDR2 from the germline V gene are WSHSY and SAAADI. With 7 bases clipped from V and 3 bases from J, the junction kept 17 bases outside the gene matches. The CDR3 is 19 amino acids. The CDR3 loop is CASISSSGRARRGTDTQYF. In DNA, the CDR3 is TGCGCCAGCATCAGTTCTAGCGGGAGGGCAAGGCGAGGAACAGATACGCAGTATTTT.

This chain connects TRBV21-1 to TRBJ2-3; the table names TRBD2, a call not compared with the DNA. TRBV21-1 constitutes a pseudogene. The CDR3 runs 15 residues. The CDR3 sequence: CASSTPGLDRDTQYF. CDR3 coding DNA: TGTGCCAGCAGCACACCGGGACTAGATAGAGATACGCAGTATTTT.

The chain is built from TRBV10-2 and TRBJ2-3; possible D gene TRBD2, 6 bases. The germline gives CDR1 WSHSY, CDR2 SAAADI. V was trimmed by 6 bases and J by 0 bases, leaving 10 bases between them. The CDR3 is made up of 14 amino acids. This CDR3 is CASSTGLSTDTQYF. CDR3 in DNA: TGCGCCAGCAGCACGGGACTCAGCACAGATACGCAGTATTTT.

J is TRBJ1-3 and V is TRBV18; possible D gene TRBD1, 6 bases. Deletions cut 3 bases from V and 0 bases from J, with 12 bases between. Germline-derived CDR1 and CDR2 are KGHSH and LQKENI. There are 16 residues in the CDR3. The CDR3 region has the DNA TGTGCCAGCTCACCGAGGACAGCAGCCTCTGGAAACACCATATATTTT. It specifies CASSPRTAASGNTIYF. The full variable domain, completed using reference TRBV18 and TRBJ1-3, is NAGVMQNPRHLVRRRGQEARLRCSPMKGHSHVYWYRQLPEEGLKFMVYLQKENIIDESGMPKERFSAEFPKEGPSILRIQQVVRGDSAAYFCASSPRTAASGNTIYFGEGSWLTVV.

The V and J genes are TRBV28 and TRBJ1-5; tentatively, D is TRBD1 (5 bases). Trimming pared 2 bases from V and 6 bases from J, leaving 8 bases between. The CDR3 is made up of 13 amino acids. Looked up from germline, CDR1 is MDHEN and CDR2 is SYDVKM. CDR3 loop: CASSLQGSQPQHF. The CDR3 region has the DNA TGTGCCAGCAGTTTACAGGGAAGTCAGCCCCAGCATTTT.

The chain employs TRBV4-1 and TRBJ2-2; D perhaps matches TRBD1 (6 bases). The CDR3 has 16 amino acids. The V end was cut by 0 bases, the J end by 7 bases, with 15 bases between. Germline V CDR1 and CDR2: MGHRA, YSYEKL. The CDR3 bases are TGCGCCAGCAGCCAAGAGTCCGCAGGGGCGGGCGGGGAGCTGTTTTTT. Protein: CASSQESAGAGGELFF.

This chain links TRBV4-3 with TRBJ2-1; D is undetermined. The germline V gene encodes CDR1 LGHNA and CDR2 YSLEER. This CDR3 contains 13 residues. The germline V and J ends were trimmed by 5 bases and 2 bases, with 7 bases remaining between them. CDR3 nucleotides: TGCGCCAGCAGCGAAGGGCCCTACAATGAGCAGTTCTTC. Residues: CASSEGPYNEQFF.

The V and J genes are TRBV3-1 (or the pseudogene TRBV3-2) and TRBJ2-1, with D hard to call. Germline CDR1 is LGHDT and CDR2 is YNNKEL (reference sequence). Trimming pared 4 bases from V and 7 bases from J, leaving 14 bases between. The length of the CDR3 is 14 residues. CDR3 nucleotides: TGTGCCAGCAGCCTATCCCTTGAGAGAAATGAGCAGTTCTTC. Encoded protein: CASSLSLERNEQFF.

This rearrangement joins TRBV29-1 to TRBJ2-3, with D uncertain. The CDR3 is 13 residues long. CDR1 is SQVTM, CDR2 ANQGSEA, per germline. V shed 1 base and J shed 0 bases, with 5 bases lying between them. Here the CDR3 reads CSVEVVSTDTQYF. In nucleotides, the CDR3 is TGCAGCGTTGAAGTAGTTAGCACAGATACGCAGTATTTT.

J is TRBJ2-1 and V is TRBV9; 9 bases are a match to TRBD1. With 6 bases clipped from V and 6 bases from J, the junction kept 7 bases outside the gene matches. Germline lookup yields CDR1 SGDLS and CDR2 YYNGEE. The CDR3 totals 14 residues. The CDR3 loop reads CASTPTGGSNEQFF. The CDR3 DNA follows: TGTGCCAGCACCCCGACAGGGGGTTCCAATGAGCAGTTCTTC.

This chain uses TRBV15 with TRBJ1-3, with 7 bases lining up with TRBD1. Trimming took 6 bases from V and 0 from J; bases not matched to a gene: 8. The CDR3 is 16 residues long. From germline, CDR1 is LNHNV and CDR2 YYDKDF (reference sequence). CDR3 sequence (DNA): TGTGCCACCAGGCGAGAAGGGGGCGGCTCTGGAAACACCATATATTTT. Its protein is CATRREGGGSGNTIYF.